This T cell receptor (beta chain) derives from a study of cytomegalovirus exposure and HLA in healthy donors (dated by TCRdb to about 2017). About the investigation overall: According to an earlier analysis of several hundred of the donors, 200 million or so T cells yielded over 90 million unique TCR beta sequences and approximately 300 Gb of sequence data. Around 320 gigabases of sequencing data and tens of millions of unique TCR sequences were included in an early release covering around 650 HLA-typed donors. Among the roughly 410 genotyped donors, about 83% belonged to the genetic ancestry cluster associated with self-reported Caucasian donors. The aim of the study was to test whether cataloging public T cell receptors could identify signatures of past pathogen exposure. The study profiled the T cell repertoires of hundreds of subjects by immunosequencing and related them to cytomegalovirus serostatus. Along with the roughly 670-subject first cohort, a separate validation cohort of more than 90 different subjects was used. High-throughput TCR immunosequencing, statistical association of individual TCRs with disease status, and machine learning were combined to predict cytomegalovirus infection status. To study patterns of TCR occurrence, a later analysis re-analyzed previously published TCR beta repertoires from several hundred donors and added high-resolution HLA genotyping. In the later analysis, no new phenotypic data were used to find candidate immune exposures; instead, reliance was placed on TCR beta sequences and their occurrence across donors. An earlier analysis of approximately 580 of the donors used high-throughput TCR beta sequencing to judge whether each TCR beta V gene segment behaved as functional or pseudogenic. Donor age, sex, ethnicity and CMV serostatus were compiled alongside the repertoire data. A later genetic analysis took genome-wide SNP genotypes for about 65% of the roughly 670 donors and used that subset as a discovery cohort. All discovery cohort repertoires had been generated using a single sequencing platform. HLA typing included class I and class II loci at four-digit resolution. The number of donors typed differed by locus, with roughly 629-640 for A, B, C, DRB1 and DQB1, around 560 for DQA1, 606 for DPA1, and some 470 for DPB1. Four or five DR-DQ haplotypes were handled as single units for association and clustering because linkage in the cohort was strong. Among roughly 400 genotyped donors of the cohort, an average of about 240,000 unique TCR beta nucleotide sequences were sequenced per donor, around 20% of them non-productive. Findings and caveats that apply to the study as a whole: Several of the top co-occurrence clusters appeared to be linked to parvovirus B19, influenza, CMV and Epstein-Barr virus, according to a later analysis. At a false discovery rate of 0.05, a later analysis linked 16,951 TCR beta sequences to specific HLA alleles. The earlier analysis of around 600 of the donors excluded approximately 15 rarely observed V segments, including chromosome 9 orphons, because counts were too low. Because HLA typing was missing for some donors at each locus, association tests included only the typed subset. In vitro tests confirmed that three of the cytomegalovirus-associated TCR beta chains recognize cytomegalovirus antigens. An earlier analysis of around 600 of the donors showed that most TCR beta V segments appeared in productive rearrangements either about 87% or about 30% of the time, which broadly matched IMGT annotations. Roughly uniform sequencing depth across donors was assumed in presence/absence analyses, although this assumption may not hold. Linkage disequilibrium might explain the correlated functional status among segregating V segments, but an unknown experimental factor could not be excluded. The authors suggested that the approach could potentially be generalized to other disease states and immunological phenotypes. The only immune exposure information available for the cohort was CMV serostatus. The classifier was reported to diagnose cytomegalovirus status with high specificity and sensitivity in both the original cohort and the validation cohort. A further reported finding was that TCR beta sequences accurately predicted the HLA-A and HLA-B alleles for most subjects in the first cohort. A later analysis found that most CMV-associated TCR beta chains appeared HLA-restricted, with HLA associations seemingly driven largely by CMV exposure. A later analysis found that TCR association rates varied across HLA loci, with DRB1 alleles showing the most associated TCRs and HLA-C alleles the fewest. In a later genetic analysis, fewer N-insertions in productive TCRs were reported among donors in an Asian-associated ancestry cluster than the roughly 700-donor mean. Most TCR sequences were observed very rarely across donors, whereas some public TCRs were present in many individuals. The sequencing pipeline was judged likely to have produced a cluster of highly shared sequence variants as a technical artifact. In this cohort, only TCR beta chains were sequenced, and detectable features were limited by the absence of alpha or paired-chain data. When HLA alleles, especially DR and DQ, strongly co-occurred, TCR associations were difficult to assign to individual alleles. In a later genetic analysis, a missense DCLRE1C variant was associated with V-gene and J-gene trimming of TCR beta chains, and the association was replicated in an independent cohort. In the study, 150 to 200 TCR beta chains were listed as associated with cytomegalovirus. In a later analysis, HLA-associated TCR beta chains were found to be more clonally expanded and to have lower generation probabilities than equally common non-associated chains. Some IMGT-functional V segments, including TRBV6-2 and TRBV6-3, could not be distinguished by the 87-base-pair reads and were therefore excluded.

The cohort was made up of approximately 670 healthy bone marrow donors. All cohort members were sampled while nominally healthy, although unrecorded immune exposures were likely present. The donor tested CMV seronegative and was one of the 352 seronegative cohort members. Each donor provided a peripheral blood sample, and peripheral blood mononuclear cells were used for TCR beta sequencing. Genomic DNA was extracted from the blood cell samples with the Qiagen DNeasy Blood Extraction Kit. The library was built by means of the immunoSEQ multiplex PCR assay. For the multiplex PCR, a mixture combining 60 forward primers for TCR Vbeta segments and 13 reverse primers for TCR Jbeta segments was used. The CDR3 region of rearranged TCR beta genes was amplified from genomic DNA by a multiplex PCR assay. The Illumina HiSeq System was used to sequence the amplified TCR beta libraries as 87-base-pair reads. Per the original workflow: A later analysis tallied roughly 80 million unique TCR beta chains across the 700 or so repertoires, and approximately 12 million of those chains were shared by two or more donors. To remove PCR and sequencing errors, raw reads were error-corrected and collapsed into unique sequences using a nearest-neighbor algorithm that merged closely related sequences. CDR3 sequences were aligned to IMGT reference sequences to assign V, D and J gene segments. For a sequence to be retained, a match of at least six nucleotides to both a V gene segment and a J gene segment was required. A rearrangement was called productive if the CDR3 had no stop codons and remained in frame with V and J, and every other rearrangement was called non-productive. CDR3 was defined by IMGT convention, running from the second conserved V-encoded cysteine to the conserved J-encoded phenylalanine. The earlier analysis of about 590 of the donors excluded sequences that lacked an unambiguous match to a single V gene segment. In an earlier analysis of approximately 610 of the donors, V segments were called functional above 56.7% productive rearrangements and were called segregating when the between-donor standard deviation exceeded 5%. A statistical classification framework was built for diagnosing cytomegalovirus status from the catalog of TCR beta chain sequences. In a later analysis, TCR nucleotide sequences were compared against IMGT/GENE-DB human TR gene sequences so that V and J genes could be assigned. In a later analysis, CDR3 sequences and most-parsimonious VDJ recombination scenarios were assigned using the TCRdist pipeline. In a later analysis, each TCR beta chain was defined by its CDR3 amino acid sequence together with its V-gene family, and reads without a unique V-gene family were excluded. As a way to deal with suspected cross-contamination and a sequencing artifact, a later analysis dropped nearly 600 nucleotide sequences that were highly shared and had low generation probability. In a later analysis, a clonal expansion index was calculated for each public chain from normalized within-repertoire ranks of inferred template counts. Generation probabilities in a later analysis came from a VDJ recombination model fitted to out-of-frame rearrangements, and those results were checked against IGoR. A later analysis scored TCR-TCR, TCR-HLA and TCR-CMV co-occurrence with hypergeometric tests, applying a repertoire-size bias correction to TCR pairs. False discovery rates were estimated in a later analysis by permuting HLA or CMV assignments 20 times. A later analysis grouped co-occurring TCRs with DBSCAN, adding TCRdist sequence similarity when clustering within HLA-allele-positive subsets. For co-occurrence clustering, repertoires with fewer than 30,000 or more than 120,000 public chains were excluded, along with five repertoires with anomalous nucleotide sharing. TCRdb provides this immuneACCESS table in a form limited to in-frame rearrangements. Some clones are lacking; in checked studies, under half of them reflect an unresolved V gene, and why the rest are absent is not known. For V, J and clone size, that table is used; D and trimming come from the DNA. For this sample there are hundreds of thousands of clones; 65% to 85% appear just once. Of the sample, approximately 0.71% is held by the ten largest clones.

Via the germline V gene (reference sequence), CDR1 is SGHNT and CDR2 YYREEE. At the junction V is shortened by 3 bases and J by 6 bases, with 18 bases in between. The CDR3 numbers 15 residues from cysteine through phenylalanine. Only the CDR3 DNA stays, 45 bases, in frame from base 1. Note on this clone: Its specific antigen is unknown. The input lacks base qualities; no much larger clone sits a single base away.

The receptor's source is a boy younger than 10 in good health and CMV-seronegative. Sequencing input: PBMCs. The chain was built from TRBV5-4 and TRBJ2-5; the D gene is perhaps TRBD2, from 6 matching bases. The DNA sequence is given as TGTGCCAGCAGCTGGAGGGTAGACATAGCGAAGACCCAGTACTTC. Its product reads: CASSWRVDIAKTQYF.